This paragraph covers one T cell receptor beta chain sequence. There are 15 residues in the CDR3. CDR1 is MGHRA, CDR2 YSYEKL, per germline. The V end was cut by 0 bases, the J end by 4 bases, with 13 bases between. Sequencing used immunoSEQ multiplex PCR; TCRdb keeps in-frame clones, though not all of them. The table shows under 100,000 clones, with 80% to 90% occurring only once. The data are from a study of technical replicates of blood from a handful of donors. The material sequenced was PBMCs. This rearrangement joins TRBV4-1 to TRBJ2-7; TRBD1 might be the D (5 bases). This TCR came from a human donor in good health. Some clones in this sample may be carry-over from other donors' samples. CDR3 DNA sequence: TGCGCCAGCAGCCAAGATCAGGGTACAGATTACGAGCAGTACTTC. Protein: CASSQDQGTDYEQYF.